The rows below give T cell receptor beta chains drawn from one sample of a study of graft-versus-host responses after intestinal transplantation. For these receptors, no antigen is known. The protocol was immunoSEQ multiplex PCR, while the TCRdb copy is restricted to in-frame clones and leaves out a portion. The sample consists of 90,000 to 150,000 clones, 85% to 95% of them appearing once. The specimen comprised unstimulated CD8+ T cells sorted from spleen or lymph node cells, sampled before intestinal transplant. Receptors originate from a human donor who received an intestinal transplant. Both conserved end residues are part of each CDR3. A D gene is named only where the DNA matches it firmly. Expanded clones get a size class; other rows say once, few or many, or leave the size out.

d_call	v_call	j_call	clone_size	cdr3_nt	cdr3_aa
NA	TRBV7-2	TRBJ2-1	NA	TGTGCCGGGGGGGGCACAATGCACCCCAATGAGCAGTTCTTC	CAGGGTMHPNEQFF
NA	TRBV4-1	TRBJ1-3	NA	TGCGCCAGCAGACAAGATATAGGACTCTCTGGAAACACCATATATTTT	CASRQDIGLSGNTIYF
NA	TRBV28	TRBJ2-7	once	TGTGCCAGCAGTTTATTTAACAGCTTCCCCAACGAGCAGTACTTC	CASSLFNSFPNEQYF
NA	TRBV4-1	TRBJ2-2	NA	TGCGCCAGCAGCCAAGGACTAGCCGGGGAGCTGTTTTTT	CASSQGLAGELFF
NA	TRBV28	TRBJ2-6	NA	TGTGCCAGCAGTCTAACGTCTGGGGCCAACGTCCTGACTTTC	CASSLTSGANVLTF
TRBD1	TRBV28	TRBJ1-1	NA	TGTGCCAGCAGCCAACCGGGGACAGGGTGGTCAGCTTTCTTT	CASSQPGTGWSAFF
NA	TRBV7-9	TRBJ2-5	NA	TGTGCCAGCAGCTTAGCGCCTCCTTGGGAGACCCAGTACTTC	CASSLAPPWETQYF
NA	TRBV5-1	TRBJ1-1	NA	TGCGCCAGCAGCTTGGCGTTGACGGGGAACACTGAAGCTTTCTTT	CASSLALTGNTEAFF
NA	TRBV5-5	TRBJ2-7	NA	TGTGCCAGCAGCTTGTATGGGACATCCTTTTTAGAGCAGTACTTC	CASSLYGTSFLEQYF
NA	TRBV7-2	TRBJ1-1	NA	TGTGCCAGCAGCTTAGCCGGGACACGGAACACTGAAGCTTTCTTT	CASSLAGTRNTEAFF
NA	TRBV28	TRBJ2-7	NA	TGTGCCAGCAGTACACCGCAGGAGGTCGAGCGGGACAGGTACGAGCAGTACTTC	CASSTPQEVERDRYEQYF
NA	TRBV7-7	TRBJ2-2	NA	TGTGCTAGCAGCTTAGAATCGTTTGGCACCGGGGAGCTGTTTTTT	CASSLESFGTGELFF
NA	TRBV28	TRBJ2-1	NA	TGTGCCAGCCTTTCAGGGACGGGCCGGCCCGATGGGTTCTTC	CASLSGTGRPDGFF
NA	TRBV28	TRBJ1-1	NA	TGTGCCAGCAGTTTAGGAGACACTGAAGCTTTCTTT	CASSLGDTEAFF
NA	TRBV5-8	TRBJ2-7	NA	TGTGCCAGCAGCTTGTCACAGGATCAGTACTTC	CASSLSQDQYF
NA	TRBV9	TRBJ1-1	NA	TGTGCCAGCAGCGTAGGGGGGACGGCCATGAACACTGAAGCTTTCTTT	CASSVGGTAMNTEAFF
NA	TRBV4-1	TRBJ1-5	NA	TGCGCCAGCAGCCAAGCCGGTAAGGGAAATCAGCCCCAGCATTTT	CASSQAGKGNQPQHF
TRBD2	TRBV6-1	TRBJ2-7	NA	TGTGCCAGCAGTGGGGTGAGCGGGGTACTTTCCTACGAGCAGTACTTC	CASSGVSGVLSYEQYF
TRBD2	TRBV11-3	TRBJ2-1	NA	TGTGCCAGCAGCTTTTCGGGAGGTGAGCAGTTCTTC	CASSFSGGEQFF
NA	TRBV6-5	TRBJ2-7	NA	TGTGCCAGCAGTGAATATGGGCCGGGCTACGAGCAGTACTTC	CASSEYGPGYEQYF
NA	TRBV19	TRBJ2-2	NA	TGTGCCAGTAGTATGGGGGATAGCCCCACCGGGGAGCTGTTTTTT	CASSMGDSPTGELFF
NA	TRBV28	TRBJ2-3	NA	TGTGCCAGCAGTCGCAGGGAATTATTGACAGATACGCAGTATTTT	CASSRRELLTDTQYF
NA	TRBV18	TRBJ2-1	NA	TGTGCCAGCTCACTGGATTACAATGAGCAGTTCTTC	CASSLDYNEQFF
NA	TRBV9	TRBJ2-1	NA	TGTGCCAGCAGCGTAGGGTCGGGCAGGGTCAGCTACAATGAGCAGTTCTTC	CASSVGSGRVSYNEQFF
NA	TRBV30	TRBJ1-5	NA	TGTGCCTGGAGAGTCTCAGGGATGGGAGCCAATCAGCCCCAGCATTTT	CAWRVSGMGANQPQHF
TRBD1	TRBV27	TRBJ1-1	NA	TGTGCCAGCATCCAAACTCTCGGGACAGGGAGGTTTCGGGTCGACACTGAAGCTTTCTTT	CASIQTLGTGRFRVDTEAFF
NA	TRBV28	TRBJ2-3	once	TGTGCCAGCAACGTAACGCCAGGGGCAGATACGCAGTATTTT	CASNVTPGADTQYF
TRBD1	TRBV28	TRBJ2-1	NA	TGTGCCAGCAGTTTATGGACAGGGCAAGCGACCTACAATGAGCAGTTCTTC	CASSLWTGQATYNEQFF
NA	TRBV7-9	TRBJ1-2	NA	TGTGCCAGCAGCCCCGGGGTGGGGGTGATGGGCTACACCTTC	CASSPGVGVMGYTF
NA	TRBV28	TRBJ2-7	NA	TGTGCCAGCAGTTCCAAGGACATGGCTAACGAGCAGTACTTC	CASSSKDMANEQYF
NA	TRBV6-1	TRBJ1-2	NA	TGTGCCAGCAGCCCCGGGCAGGGAGCATCCTATGGCTACACCTTC	CASSPGQGASYGYTF
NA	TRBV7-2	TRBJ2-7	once	TGTGCCAGCAGCTTAGACTTTTCGAGCTCCTACGAGCAGTACTTC	CASSLDFSSSYEQYF
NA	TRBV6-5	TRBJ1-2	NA	TGTGCCAGCAGTTACGGATCCTCTGGCTACACCTTC	CASSYGSSGYTF
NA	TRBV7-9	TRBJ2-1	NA	TGTGCCAGCAGCTTAGGCGGAGCCAATGAGCAGTTCTTC	CASSLGGANEQFF
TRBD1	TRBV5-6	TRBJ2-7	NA	TGTGCCAGCAGCTTGTCGGGACAGAACTACGAGCAGTACTTC	CASSLSGQNYEQYF
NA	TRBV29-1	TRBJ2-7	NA	TGCAGCGTTGGGCAGTCTACCTACGAGCAGTACTTC	CSVGQSTYEQYF
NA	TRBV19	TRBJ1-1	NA	TGTGCCAGTAGTATAGGGACCGTCACTGAAGCTTTCTTT	CASSIGTVTEAFF
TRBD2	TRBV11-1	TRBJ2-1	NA	TGTGCCAGCAGTTCTAGCGGGAGGAACAATGAGCAGTTCTTC	CASSSSGRNNEQFF
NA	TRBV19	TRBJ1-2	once	TGTGCCAGTAGGGCTCGGGGGGGCTACACCTTC	CASRARGGYTF
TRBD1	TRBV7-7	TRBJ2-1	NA	TGTGCTAGCAGCCTCTCCCCGGGACAGGGGAATGAGCAGTTCTTC	CASSLSPGQGNEQFF
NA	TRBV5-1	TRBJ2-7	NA	TGCGCCAGCGCGGGACAGTGGGGCTCCTACGAGCAGTACTTC	CASAGQWGSYEQYF
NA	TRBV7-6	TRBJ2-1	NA	TGTGCCAGCAGCTTAGCCGGGGGAGAGCGCCTTCTCTACAATGAGCAGTTCTTC	CASSLAGGERLLYNEQFF
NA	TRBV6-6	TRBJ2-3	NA	TGTGCCAGCAGTTGGGGGGAAGATACGCAGTATTTT	CASSWGEDTQYF
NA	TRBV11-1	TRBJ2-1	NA	TGTGCCAGCAGCCTCAGGGGGGGGAGCTCCTACAATGAGCAGTTCTTC	CASSLRGGSSYNEQFF
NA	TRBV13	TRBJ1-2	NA	TGTGCCAGCAGCTTAGACAAGGGCAGCGAGGAGGGCTACACCTTC	CASSLDKGSEEGYTF
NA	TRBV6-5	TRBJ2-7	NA	TGTGCCAGCAGTCCGGGGCGGAACTACGAGCAGTACTTC	CASSPGRNYEQYF
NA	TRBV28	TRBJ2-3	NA	TGTGCCAGCAGTGACTACGCAGATACGCAGTATTTT	CASSDYADTQYF
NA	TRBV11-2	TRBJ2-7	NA	TGTGCCAGCAGCTTTTTGGAATCCTCCTACGAGCAGTACTTC	CASSFLESSYEQYF
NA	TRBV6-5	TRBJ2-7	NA	TGTGCCAGCAGTTATGGACCTCTGGACGAGCAGTACTTC	CASSYGPLDEQYF